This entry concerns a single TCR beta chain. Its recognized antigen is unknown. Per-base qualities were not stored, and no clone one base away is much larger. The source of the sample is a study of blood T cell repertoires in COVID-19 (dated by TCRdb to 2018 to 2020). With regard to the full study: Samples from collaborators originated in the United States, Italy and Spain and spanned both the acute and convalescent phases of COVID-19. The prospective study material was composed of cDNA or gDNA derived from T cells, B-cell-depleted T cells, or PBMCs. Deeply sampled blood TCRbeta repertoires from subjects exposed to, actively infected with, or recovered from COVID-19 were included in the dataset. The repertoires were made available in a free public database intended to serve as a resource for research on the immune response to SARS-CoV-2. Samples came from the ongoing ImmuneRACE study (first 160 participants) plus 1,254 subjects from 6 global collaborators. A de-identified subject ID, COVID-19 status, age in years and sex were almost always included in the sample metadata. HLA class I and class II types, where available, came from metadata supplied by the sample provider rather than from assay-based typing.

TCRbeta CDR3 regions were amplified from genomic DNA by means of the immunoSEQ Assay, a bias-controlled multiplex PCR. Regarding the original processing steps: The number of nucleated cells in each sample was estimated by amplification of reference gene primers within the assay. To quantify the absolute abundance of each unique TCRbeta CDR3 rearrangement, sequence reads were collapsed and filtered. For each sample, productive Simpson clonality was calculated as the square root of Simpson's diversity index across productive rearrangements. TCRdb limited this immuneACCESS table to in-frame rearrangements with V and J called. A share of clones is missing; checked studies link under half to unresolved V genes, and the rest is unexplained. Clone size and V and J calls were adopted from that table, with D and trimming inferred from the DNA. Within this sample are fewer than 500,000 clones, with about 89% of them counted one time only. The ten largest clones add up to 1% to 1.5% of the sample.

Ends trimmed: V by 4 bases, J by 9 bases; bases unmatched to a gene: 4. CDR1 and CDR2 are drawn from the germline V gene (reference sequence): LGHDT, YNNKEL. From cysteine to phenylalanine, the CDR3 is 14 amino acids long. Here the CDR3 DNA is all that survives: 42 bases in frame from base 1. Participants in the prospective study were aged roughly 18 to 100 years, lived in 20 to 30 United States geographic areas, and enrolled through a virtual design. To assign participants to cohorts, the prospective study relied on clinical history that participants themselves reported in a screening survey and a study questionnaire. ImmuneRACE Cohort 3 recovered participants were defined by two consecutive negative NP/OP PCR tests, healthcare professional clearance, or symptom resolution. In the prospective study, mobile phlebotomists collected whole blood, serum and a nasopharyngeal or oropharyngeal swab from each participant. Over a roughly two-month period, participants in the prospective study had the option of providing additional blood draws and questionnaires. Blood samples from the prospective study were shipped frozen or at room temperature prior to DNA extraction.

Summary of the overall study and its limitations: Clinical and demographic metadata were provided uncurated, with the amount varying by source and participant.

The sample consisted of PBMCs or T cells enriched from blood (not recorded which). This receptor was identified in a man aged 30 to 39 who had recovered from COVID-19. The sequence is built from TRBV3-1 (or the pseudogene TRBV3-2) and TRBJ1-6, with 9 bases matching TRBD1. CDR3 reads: CASSRRQGVSPLHF. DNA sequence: TGTGCCAGCAGCCGGAGACAGGGGGTTTCACCCCTCCACTTT.